This is a list of T cell receptor beta chains from one sample in a study of cytomegalovirus exposure and HLA in healthy donors. The table came from immunoSEQ multiplex PCR; TCRdb's copy has only in-frame clones and leaves some out. The data show approximately 200,000 clones, around 75% seen once. Sequences were obtained from PBMCs. The source of these receptors is a woman aged 25 to 45 in good health and CMV-seropositive. Both conserved end residues are part of each CDR3. The D gene is left open where the match is weak. Size is stated for part of the rows, as once, few or many counts, or as a class when the clone is expanded.

cdr3_length j_call clone_size d_call v_call cdr3_nt cdr3_aa
14 TRBJ2-7 few TRBD2 TRBV19 TGTGCCAGTAGTAATACCGGGACTAACTACGAGCAGTACTTC CASSNTGTNYEQYF
16 TRBJ2-7 few TRBD1 TRBV10-3 TGTGCCATCTCCCCCACCTCGGGACAGGACTCCTACGAGCAGTACTTC CAISPTSGQDSYEQYF
17 TRBJ2-2 NA TRBD2 TRBV4-2 TGTGCCAGCAGCCAAGATGGCGGGGGTGGGGACACCGGGGAGCTGTTTTTT CASSQDGGGGDTGELFF
11 TRBJ1-4 few NA TRBV4-1 TGCGCCAGCAGCGGGGGGGAAAAACTGTTTTTT CASSGGEKLFF
12 TRBJ1-1 NA NA TRBV18 TGTGCCAGCTCAATAATGAACACTGAAGCTTTCTTT CASSIMNTEAFF
15 TRBJ2-3 NA TRBD2 TRBV6-5 TGTGCCAGCCGGGGGAGGGTCGGACTCACAGATACGCAGTATTTT CASRGRVGLTDTQYF
15 TRBJ1-1 NA NA TRBV4-3 TGCGCCAGCAGCCCGTCCGATGGAGGGAACACTGAAGCTTTCTTT CASSPSDGGNTEAFF
20 TRBJ1-6 NA NA TRBV4-1 TGCGCCAGCAGCGAAGCCTTTCCATTTTCCTACAGGGCCGATAATTCACCCCTCCACTTT CASSEAFPFSYRADNSPLHF
12 TRBJ2-1 NA NA TRBV6-5 TGTGCCACGAAACAGGGTCTAGATGAGCAGTTCTTC CATKQGLDEQFF
14 TRBJ1-1 NA NA TRBV29-1 TGCAGCGTGACCCCCCAGGGGAGGAACACTGAAGCTTTCTTT CSVTPQGRNTEAFF
19 TRBJ2-1 NA TRBD2 TRBV5-6 TGTGCCAGCAGCTTCGGCCTAGCGGGAGGAGTTCGGTTGTACAATGAGCAGTTCTTC CASSFGLAGGVRLYNEQFF
17 TRBJ1-1 NA TRBD1 TRBV2 TGTGCCAGCAGTGAACAGGGGGACAGGGTCATGAACACTGAAGCTTTCTTT CASSEQGDRVMNTEAFF
13 TRBJ1-2 few NA TRBV10-3 TGTGCCATCAGTGAGTCCCCAGATTATGGCTACACCTTC CAISESPDYGYTF
16 TRBJ2-3 NA TRBD1 TRBV6-5 TGTGCCAGCAGTTCTTGGACAGGGGGAGGCACAGATACGCAGTATTTT CASSSWTGGGTDTQYF
15 TRBJ2-7 few TRBD1 TRBV19 TGTGCCAGTAGTATCTGGGGGACAGAATACTACGAGCAGTACTTC CASSIWGTEYYEQYF
13 TRBJ2-7 NA NA TRBV2 TGTGCCAGCGTGGGACAAATATCCTACGAGCAGTACTTC CASVGQISYEQYF
15 TRBJ1-5 NA NA TRBV6-5 TGTGCCAGCAGTTACTCTAGCAGGGGTAATCAGCCCCAGCATTTT CASSYSSRGNQPQHF
14 TRBJ2-7 few NA TRBV4-2 TGTGCCAGCAGCCGGTGGGGCGGCGACTACGAGCAGTACTTC CASSRWGGDYEQYF
15 TRBJ2-3 NA NA TRBV6-1 TGTGCCAGCAGTGAACCCCCCCAAGGGGCAGATACGCAGTATTTT CASSEPPQGADTQYF
14 TRBJ1-1 NA NA TRBV5-1 TGCGCCAGCAGCTTTGGGACATCCAACATTGAAGCTTTCTTT CASSFGTSNIEAFF
17 TRBJ2-5 NA NA TRBV15 TGTGCCACCAGCAGAGATGCAAGAGGGACACCGAGTGAGACCCAGTACTTC CATSRDARGTPSETQYF
15 TRBJ1-1 NA TRBD1 TRBV5-4 TGTGCCAGCAGCAAAACGGGACAGCTGAACACTGAAGCTTTCTTT CASSKTGQLNTEAFF
12 TRBJ1-2 few NA TRBV6-5 TGTGCCAGGGCGGGGGGAGAGCATGGCTACACCTTC CARAGGEHGYTF
18 TRBJ2-5 NA TRBD2 TRBV18 TGTGCCAGCTCACCACGAGCAACTAGCGGGTCTTACCAAGAGACCCAGTACTTC CASSPRATSGSYQETQYF
14 TRBJ2-3 NA NA TRBV7-8 TGTGCCAGCAGCTTCCGGGAGTCCCCAGATACGCAGTATTTT CASSFRESPDTQYF
16 TRBJ1-5 NA NA TRBV6-1 TGTGCCAGCAGTGAAGTTGTAACCTCTCCGGGTCAGCCCCAGCATTTT CASSEVVTSPGQPQHF